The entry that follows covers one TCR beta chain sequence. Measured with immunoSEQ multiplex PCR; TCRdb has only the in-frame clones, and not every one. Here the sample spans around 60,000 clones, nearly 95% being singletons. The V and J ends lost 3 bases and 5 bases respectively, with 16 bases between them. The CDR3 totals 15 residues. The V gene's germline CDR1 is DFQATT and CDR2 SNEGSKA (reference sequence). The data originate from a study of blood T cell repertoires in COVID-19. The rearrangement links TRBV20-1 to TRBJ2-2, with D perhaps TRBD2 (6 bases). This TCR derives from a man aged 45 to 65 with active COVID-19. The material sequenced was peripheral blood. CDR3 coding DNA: TGCAGTGCTAGTCTCCCCGGGAGAGCGACCGGGGAGCTGTTTTTT. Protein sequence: CSASLPGRATGELFF.